This TCR beta chain is from a study of T cell responses to AZD1222 COVID-19 vaccine. Worth noting for this clone: Its antigen is as yet unknown.

Recipients boosted at about 4 weeks or about 12 weeks are pooled. Study-level points and caveats: In the spike-specific TCR repertoire, nearly half reportedly target unmutated variant regions. Clonal diversity was possibly underestimated; the donors were predominantly white British and more often female.

The repertoire was sequenced with immunoSEQ multiplex PCR; TCRdb's copy has only in-frame clones and lacks some. The sample lists 120,000 or so clones; roughly 91% were seen once. The receptor was isolated from an adult who received the AZD1222 COVID-19 vaccine. The starting material was peripheral blood, obtained 28 days after the second AZD1222 dose.

CDR3 sequence: CASSVGQSNTEAFF. The CDR3 nucleotides are TGTGCCAGTAGTGTGGGACAGTCGAACACTGAAGCTTTCTTT. The V gene is TRBV19, the J gene TRBJ1-1; 7 bases are shared with TRBD1. The V gene end was trimmed by 5 bases and the J gene end by 1 base; junction bases not matched to a gene: 4. The CDR3 covers 14 residues. Germline CDR1 is LNHDA and CDR2 is SQIVND (reference sequence).